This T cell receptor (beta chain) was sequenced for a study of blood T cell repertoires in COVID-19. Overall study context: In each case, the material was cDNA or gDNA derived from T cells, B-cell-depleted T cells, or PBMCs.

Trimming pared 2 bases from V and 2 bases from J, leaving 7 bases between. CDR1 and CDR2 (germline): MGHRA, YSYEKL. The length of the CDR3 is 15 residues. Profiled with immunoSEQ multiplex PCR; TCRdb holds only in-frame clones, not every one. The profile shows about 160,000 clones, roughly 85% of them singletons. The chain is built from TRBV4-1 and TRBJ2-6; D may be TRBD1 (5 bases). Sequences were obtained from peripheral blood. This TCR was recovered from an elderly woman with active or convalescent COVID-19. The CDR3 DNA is TGCGCCAGCAGCCAAACAGGAGCTGGGGCCAACGTCCTGACTTTC. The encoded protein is CASSQTGAGANVLTF.